Following are 32 T cell receptor beta chains from one sample sequenced in a study of T-cell memory formation after mild COVID-19. TCRdb reprocessed the 5' RACE reads with MiXCR, giving one entry per CDR3 protein. The sample gives some 320,000 distinct CDR3 sequences, around a sixth of which show up once; more than 20% is in the top ten. Sequencing was done on a sample of PBMCs or a T cell subset sorted from them (not recorded which). The source of these receptors is a young man who had mild COVID-19 (a few samples of this study predate the infection). Cell type and time point are not known.

J is TRBJ2-2 and V is TRBV7-2; TRBD2 might be the D (6 bases). CDR3 length: 15 residues. The V gene's germline CDR1 is SGHTA and CDR2 FQGNSA. The V end lost 4 bases, the J end lost 1 base, and 10 bases lay between the germline ends. CDR3 region: CASSWDSRNTGELFF. The CDR3, as DNA: TGTGCCAGCAGCTGGGACTCCCGGAACACCGGGGAGCTGTTTTTT. The whole variable domain, filled in from reference TRBV7-2 and TRBJ2-2, reads GAGVSQSPSNKVTEKGKDVELRCDPISGHTALYWYRQSLGQGLEFLIYFQGNSAPDKSGLPSDRFSAERTGGSVSTLTIQRTQQEDSAVYLCASSWDSRNTGELFFGEGSRLTVL.

This clonotype was counted a few times. The chain couples TRBV19 to TRBJ2-3, with D perhaps matching TRBD1 (5 bases). The CDR3 has 13 amino acids. CDR1 and CDR2 (germline): LNHDA, SQIVND (reference sequence). Trimming took 6 bases from V and 7 from J, leaving 14 bases between them. The DNA for the CDR3 is TGTGCCAGTAGGACAGCTGGGGATTATACGCAGTATTTT. As protein: CASRTAGDYTQYF. Using reference TRBV19 and TRBJ2-3 for the parts outside the CDR3, the full variable domain is DGGITQSPKYLFRKEGQNVTLSCEQNLNHDAMYWYRQDPGQGLRLIYYSQIVNDFQKGDIAEGYSVSREKKESFPLTVTSAQKNPTAFYLCASRTAGDYTQYFGPGTRLTVL.

This clonotype was observed a handful of times. V usage is TRBV11-2 and J usage is TRBJ2-5; maybe TRBD2 (6 bases). The germline CDR1 and CDR2 sequences are SGHAT and FQNNGV. CDR3 length: 16 residues. V lost 5 bases, J lost 4 bases, and 20 bases lay in between. CDR3 loop: CASSAWITGVTETQYF. CDR3 nucleotide sequence: TGTGCCAGCAGCGCGTGGATTACGGGGGTAACAGAGACCCAGTACTTC.

The rearrangement uses TRBV4-2 and TRBJ1-5; D gene ambiguous. In germline, CDR1 is LGHNA, CDR2 YNFKEQ. V shed 0 bases and J shed 0 bases, with 3 bases lying between them. The CDR3 covers 14 residues. This CDR3 reads CASSQENSNQPQHF. CDR3 nucleotide sequence: TGTGCCAGCAGCCAAGAAAATAGCAATCAGCCCCAGCATTTT.

This clonotype was picked up a small number of times. The chain is built from TRBV3-1 and TRBJ2-7, with a tentative D call TRBD1 (6 bases). With 4 bases removed from V and 0 bases from J, the gap between germline ends came to 19 bases. Germline CDR1 LGHDT, CDR2 YNNKEL (reference sequence). The CDR3 extends over 17 amino acids. The CDR3 region has the DNA TGTGCCAGCAGCCCTTGGGCCCTCCGGACAGACTCCTACGAGCAGTACTTC. This sequence encodes CASSPWALRTDSYEQYF.

This clonotype was detected only a few times. This chain joins TRBV18 and TRBJ2-5; 8 bases fit TRBD2. Germline V CDR1 and CDR2: KGHSH, LQKENI. With 0 bases clipped from V and 1 base from J, the junction kept 7 bases outside the gene matches. This CDR3 contains 17 residues. The chain's CDR3 is CASSPPIQRGIQETQYF. CDR3 DNA sequence: TGTGCCAGCTCACCACCGATCCAGCGGGGGATCCAAGAGACCCAGTACTTC.

There are a few counts of this clonotype. The chain carries TRBV29-1 and TRBJ1-2, with D possibly matching TRBD1 (6 bases). The V end was cut by 1 base, the J end by 2 bases, with 8 bases between. The V gene's germline CDR1 is SQVTM and CDR2 ANQGSEA. The CDR3 contains 13 residues. The CDR3 nucleotides read TGCAGCGTTGAAGGGCAGGGGAACTATGGCTACACCTTC. This sequence encodes CSVEGQGNYGYTF. The whole variable domain, remainder taken from reference TRBV29-1 and TRBJ1-2, is SAVISQKPSRDICQRGTSLTIQCQVDSQVTMMFWYRQQPGQSLTLIATANQGSEATYESGFVIDKFPISRPNLTFSTLTVSNMSPEDSSIYLCSVEGQGNYGYTFGSGTRLTVV.

This clonotype came up many times. This chain connects TRBV24-1 to TRBJ1-5, with D perhaps matching TRBD1 (5 bases). V was trimmed by 3 bases and J by 3 bases, leaving 23 bases between them. The CDR3 is 19 amino acids. Germline CDR1 reads KGHDR; CDR2 reads SFDVKD. The chain's CDR3 is CATSDHGREGVRDNQPQHF. In DNA form, the CDR3 reads TGTGCCACCAGTGATCATGGCAGGGAAGGGGTCAGGGACAATCAGCCCCAGCATTTT.

This clonotype was observed a handful of times. The chain has TRBV4-1 and TRBJ1-2; no clear D. The CDR3 is made up of 13 amino acids. Looked up from germline, CDR1 is MGHRA and CDR2 is YSYEKL. V lost 2 bases and J lost 3, with 7 bases in between. The CDR3 nucleotides are TGCGCCAGCAGCCAAACGAGTGACTATGGCTACACCTTC. Translation gives CASSQTSDYGYTF.

This chain uses TRBV15 with TRBJ1-5, with D perhaps TRBD1 (6 bases). Germline V CDR1 and CDR2: LNHNV, YYDKDF (reference sequence). This CDR3 is 12 amino acids long. The V and J ends lost 5 bases and 7 bases respectively, with 9 bases between them. The CDR3 DNA reads as TGTGCCACCAGCCCACAGGGACAGCCCCAGCATTTT. Amino acid sequence: CATSPQGQPQHF.

Only a few counts were recorded for this clonotype. The chain is built from TRBV24-1 and TRBJ2-1; 12 bases match TRBD2. The CDR3 length is 16 residues. V lost 4 bases, J lost 5 bases, and 5 bases stayed unmatched. The germline CDR1 and CDR2 sequences are KGHDR and SFDVKD. CDR3 region: CATSDPGTSGHNEQFF. The CDR3 DNA sequence: TGTGCCACCAGTGACCCGGGGACTAGCGGGCACAATGAGCAGTTCTTC.

This clonotype was detected a few times. The chain carries TRBV20-1 and TRBJ2-5, with 9 bases matching TRBD2. V dropped 7 bases and J dropped 5; count of bases not matched to a gene: 11. The CDR3 contains 14 residues. The germline gives CDR1 DFQATT, CDR2 SNEGSKA (reference sequence). The CDR3 DNA reads as TGCAGTGACAAAGGTCCTAGCGGGGTGGAGACCCAGTACTTC. Translating gives CSDKGPSGVETQYF.

The chain links TRBV4-2 to TRBJ2-2; TRBD1 agrees at 7 bases. V lost 0 bases to trimming and J lost 3 bases; unmatched junction nucleotides: 4. The CDR3 runs 16 residues. Germline lookup yields CDR1 LGHNA and CDR2 YNFKEQ. The CDR3 sequence: CASSQEAQGYTGELFF. CDR3 coding DNA: TGTGCCAGCAGCCAAGAGGCACAGGGGTACACCGGGGAGCTGTTTTTT.

This clonotype came up a few times. The rearrangement links TRBV4-1 to TRBJ1-2, with 7 bases lining up with TRBD1. This CDR3 has 15 amino acids. The V segment lost 1 base and the J segment 3 bases; nucleotides outside the gene matches: 5. CDR1 and CDR2 (germline): MGHRA, YSYEKL. The CDR3 loop reads CASSQVPGQDYGYTF. The CDR3 nucleotides read TGCGCCAGCAGCCAAGTCCCCGGACAGGACTATGGCTACACCTTC.

This clonotype has a handful of counts. The junction shows a germline mismatch at one end, possibly a read error. The J gene is TRBJ2-1, the V gene TRBV19; 8 nucleotides agree with TRBD1. The CDR3 has 13 residues. CDR1 is LNHDA, CDR2 SQIVND, per germline (reference sequence). CDR3 in DNA: TGTGCCAGTAGTATGGGGGACCAGGGGGCCCTCGTCTTC. Amino acid sequence: CASSMGDQGALVF. The full variable domain, with the rest looked up from reference TRBV19 and TRBJ2-1, is DGGITQSPKYLFRKEGQNVTLSCEQNLNHDAMYWYRQDPGQGLRLIYYSQIVNDFQKGDIAEGYSVSREKKESFPLTVTSAQKNPTAFYLCASSMGDQGALVFGPGTRLTVL.

In its sample, this clonotype was seen a few times. The DNA for the CDR3 is TGTGCCAGCAGCCACGGGCGCAATCAGCCCCAGCATTTT. Protein product: CASSHGRNQPQHF. The chain employs TRBV7-2 and TRBJ1-5, with D unresolved. This CDR3 has 13 residues. The V and J ends lost 5 bases and 2 bases respectively, with 7 bases between them. In germline, CDR1 is SGHTA, CDR2 FQGNSA.

The CDR3 loop is CASSPSSFGETQYF. The DNA for the CDR3 is TGTGCCAGCAGCCCCTCTAGTTTCGGAGAGACCCAGTACTTC. V gene TRBV7-3 combines with J gene TRBJ2-5; the D is unclear. The CDR3 totals 14 residues. The germline CDR1 and CDR2 sequences are SGHTA and FQGTGA. Trimming stripped 5 bases from V and 4 bases from J, with 14 bases between.

The chain is built from TRBV20-1 and TRBJ2-3; the D gene is possibly TRBD2 (5 bases). There are 11 residues in the CDR3. Trimming cost V 4 bases and J 11 bases, with 13 bases left between them. Germline CDR1 reads DFQATT; CDR2 reads SNEGSKA (reference sequence). This CDR3 is CSATGLAGQYF. The CDR3 nucleotides read TGCAGTGCTACGGGCCTCGCGGGGCAGTATTTT.

The sample holds a few counts of this clonotype. This CDR3 is CASSYRVGTEAFF. In DNA, the CDR3 is TGTGCCAGCAGTTACAGGGTAGGCACTGAAGCTTTCTTT. The chain employs TRBV6-2 or TRBV6-3 and TRBJ1-1; D unresolved. The CDR3 runs to 13 residues. Per the germline V gene, CDR1 is MNHEY and CDR2 is SVGEGT. Trimming shortened V by 2 bases and J by 4 bases, and 8 bases separated the two germline ends.

The rearrangement uses TRBV9 and TRBJ1-1, with D possibly being TRBD1 (5 bases). The CDR3 has 15 residues. The V gene lost 0 bases and the J gene lost 1 base, with 10 bases spanning the gap. Per the germline V gene, CDR1 is SGDLS and CDR2 is YYNGEE. In nucleotides, the CDR3 is TGTGCCAGCAGCGTAGATGGGGGGGGGAACACTGAAGCTTTCTTT. It encodes CASSVDGGGNTEAFF. The full variable domain, rest sourced from reference TRBV9 and TRBJ1-1, is DSGVTQTPKHLITATGQRVTLRCSPRSGDLSVYWYQQSLDQGLQFLIQYYNGEERAKGNILERFSAQQFPDLHSELNLSSLELGDSALYFCASSVDGGGNTEAFFGQGTRLTVV.

The chain uses TRBV4-1 and TRBJ1-5; TRBD1 matches 10 bases. Trimming at V came to 3 bases and at J to 5 bases, leaving 10 bases not matched to a gene. This CDR3 has 17 amino acids. Germline V gene lookup returns CDR1 MGHRA and CDR2 YSYEKL. CDR3: CASSHPLPGQGHQPQHF. The CDR3 bases are TGCGCCAGCAGCCACCCACTCCCGGGACAGGGGCATCAGCCCCAGCATTTT.

This clonotype was detected a few times. The chain recombines TRBV12-3 or TRBV12-4 with TRBJ1-2, with D unclear. Trimming pared 4 bases from V and 6 bases from J, leaving 12 bases between. CDR3 length: 13 residues. The CDR3 bases are TGTGCCAGCAGTTCCCCCTCGCGGAATGGCTACACCTTC. Translating gives CASSSPSRNGYTF.

This sequence joins TRBV20-1 and TRBJ2-3; 14 positions match TRBD2. CDR3 length equals 19 residues. Germline CDR1 is DFQATT and CDR2 is SNEGSKA (reference sequence). With V trimmed by 3 bases and J by 2 bases, 13 bases remained unmatched. DNA of the CDR3: TGCAGTGCTAGCCGGACTAGCGGGGGGCCTATCCATATCACAGATACGCAGTATTTT. Translated: CSASRTSGGPIHITDTQYF.

There are a few counts of this clonotype. The chain couples TRBV4-1 to TRBJ2-1; either TRBD1 or TRBD2 may supply D (5 bases each). The V and J ends lost 4 bases and 7 bases respectively, with 14 bases between them. The CDR3 sequence is 14 residues long. Germline lookup yields CDR1 MGHRA and CDR2 YSYEKL. CDR3 nucleotides: TGCGCCAGCAGCCCGGGACGGGCGGCGAATGAGCAGTTCTTC. Its protein is CASSPGRAANEQFF.

The genes are TRBV25-1 and TRBJ1-2; unclear D gene. This CDR3 spans 12 amino acids. CDR1 MGHDK and CDR2 SYGVNS come from the germline V gene. V was clipped by 1 base and J by 6 bases, with 6 bases between them. In DNA, the CDR3 is TGTGCCAGCAGTGAATTAGGTCATGGCTACACCTTC. This translates into CASSELGHGYTF.

This clonotype was detected a few times. The chain links TRBV2 to TRBJ2-1, with 7 bases aligning to TRBD1. This CDR3 spans 13 amino acids. Germline values: CDR1 SNHLY, CDR2 FYNNEI. V gave up 4 bases and J gave up 6 bases; unmatched junction bases: 3. CDR3 bases: TGTGCCAGCAGTGGGGACAGCAGCAATGAGCAGTTCTTC. This gives the protein CASSGDSSNEQFF.

In DNA, the CDR3 is TGTGCCAGCAGCTTGGCCGGTGGTCTCTCCTACGAGCAGTACTTC. It codes for CASSLAGGLSYEQYF. The chain is built from TRBV5-6 and TRBJ2-7; D not resolved. Between the trimmed V and J ends, which lost 0 bases and 0 bases, there was a span of 10 bases. Germline loops: CDR1 SGHDT, CDR2 YYEEEE. The CDR3 has 15 amino acids.

This clonotype was observed a handful of times. The chain carries TRBV27 and TRBJ2-7; maybe TRBD2 (6 bases). The germline V gene has CDR1 MNHEY and CDR2 SMNVEV (reference sequence). With 3 bases removed from V and 2 bases from J, the gap between germline ends came to 14 bases. This CDR3 region has 15 residues. Written as DNA, the CDR3 is TGTGCCAGCAGTTTGTCGGGACTCAACGCCTACGAGCAGTACTTC. Amino acids: CASSLSGLNAYEQYF.

The J gene is TRBJ2-7, the V gene TRBV28, with 13 bases identical to TRBD2. The CDR3 spans 15 residues. V lost 1 base and J lost 6; bases outside the gene matches: 3. Germline CDR1 and CDR2: MDHEN and SYDVKM. The CDR3 DNA reads as TGTGCCAGCAGTTTATCGGGACTAGCGGGGCCCGAGCAGTACTTC. As protein: CASSLSGLAGPEQYF.

V gene TRBV7-6 combines with J gene TRBJ2-1; the match to TRBD1 covers 9 bases. J gave up 4 bases and V 1 base, and 8 bases lay outside the gene matches. The CDR3 totals 17 residues. CDR1 and CDR2 (germline): SGHVS, FNYEAQ. The chain's CDR3 is CASSLVEGQGSYNEQFF. DNA for the CDR3: TGTGCCAGCAGCTTAGTGGAGGGACAGGGCTCGTACAATGAGCAGTTCTTC.

The V call is TRBV2, the J call TRBJ2-2; possible D gene TRBD1, 5 bases. Germline V CDR1 and CDR2: SNHLY, FYNNEI. V was cut by 4 bases and J by 6 bases, with 9 bases left in between. This CDR3 region has 13 residues. CDR3 nucleotides: TGTGCCAGCAGTGCGCAGGGTCCCGGGGAGCTGTTTTTT. It yields the protein CASSAQGPGELFF.

The J gene is TRBJ2-3, the V gene TRBV4-1; TRBD2 matches 7 bases. Germline V gene sequence: CDR1 MGHRA, CDR2 YSYEKL. The length of the CDR3 is 14 residues. J gave up 3 bases and V 4 bases, and 4 bases lay outside the gene matches. The CDR3 loop is CASSPRLATDTQYF. The CDR3 DNA reads as TGCGCCAGCAGCCCGAGACTAGCAACAGATACGCAGTATTTT.